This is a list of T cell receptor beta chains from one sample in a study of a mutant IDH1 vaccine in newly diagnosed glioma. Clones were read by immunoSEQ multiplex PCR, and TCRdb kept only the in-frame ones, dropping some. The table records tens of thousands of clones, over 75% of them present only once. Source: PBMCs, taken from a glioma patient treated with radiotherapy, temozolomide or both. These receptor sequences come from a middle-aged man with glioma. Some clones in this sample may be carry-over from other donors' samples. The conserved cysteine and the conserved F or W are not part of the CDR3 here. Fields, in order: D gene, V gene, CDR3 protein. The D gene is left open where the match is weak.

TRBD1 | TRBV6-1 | ASSVSGGSSRQPQH
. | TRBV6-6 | ASMGDEQF
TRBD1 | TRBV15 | ATSRDGDSNEKLF
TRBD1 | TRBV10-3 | AISGTGTGRVPLH
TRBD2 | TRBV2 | ASSDLENFGGFHREQY
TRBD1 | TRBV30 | AWRQTGTGKGGNQPQH
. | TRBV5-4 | ASSRGQGSSYT
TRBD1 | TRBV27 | ASSQGTVWGQY
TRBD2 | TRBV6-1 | ASSEARGGGYTDTQY
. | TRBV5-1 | ASSLGQWANYGYT
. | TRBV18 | ASSPPGLAGATGELF
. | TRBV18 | ASSPRALNTEAF
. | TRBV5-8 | ASSLGTEPLYEQY
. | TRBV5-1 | ASSPYRLDYNEQF
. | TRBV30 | AWRRTSGTQY
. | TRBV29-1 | SVAWGVRDTWNTEAF
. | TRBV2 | ASRMEKGYT
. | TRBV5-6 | ASSAQGIEPQH
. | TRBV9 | ASSQTQNPYEQY
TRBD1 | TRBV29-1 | SVIQGAGETQY
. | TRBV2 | ASIFENTEAF
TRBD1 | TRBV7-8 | ASSSPGTGVYEQY
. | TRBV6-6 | ASSDDLGAGYT
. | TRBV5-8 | ASSVESQGPQH
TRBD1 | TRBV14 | ASSQEVPGTASYEQY
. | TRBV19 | ASSIGREVYNEQF
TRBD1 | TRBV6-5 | ASSYDDRGIYGYT
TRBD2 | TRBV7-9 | ASSLAGGLAGGRYNEQF
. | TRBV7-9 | ASSHRLVVYNEQF
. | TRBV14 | ASSRDRLGYT
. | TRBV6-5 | ASSRGTGLNTEAF
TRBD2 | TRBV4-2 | ASSQDGLAGTVYEQY
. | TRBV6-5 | ASRDRYGYT
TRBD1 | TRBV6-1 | ASSGGSGGPSNQPQH
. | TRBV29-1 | SVPRTGPETYNSPLH
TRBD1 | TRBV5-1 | ASSETGAAFQPQH
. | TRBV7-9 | ASSPADSYGYT
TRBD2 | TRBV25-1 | ASRAISGIQETQY
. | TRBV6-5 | ASSSSGFAAF
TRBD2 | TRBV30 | AWSLGGGGYEQY
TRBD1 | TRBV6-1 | ASTWTGIANTEAF
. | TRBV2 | ASSEQGGTDTQY
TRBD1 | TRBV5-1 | ASSFLPVGTDNTGELF
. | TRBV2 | ASSESRDSPLH
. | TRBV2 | ASSRRTENTEAF
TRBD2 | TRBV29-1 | SVRGGANGETQY
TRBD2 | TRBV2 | ASRDRSGGTDTQY
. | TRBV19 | ASSINPREGEQF
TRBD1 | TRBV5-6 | ASSPTRTGDGVSPLH
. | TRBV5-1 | ASSLTEGADTQY
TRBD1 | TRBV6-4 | ASSDLGQGSGYYGYT
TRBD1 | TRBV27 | ASRSYRGAVNSPLH
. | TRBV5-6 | ASSPDGGYNSPLH
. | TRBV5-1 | ASSLVVSPNNEQF
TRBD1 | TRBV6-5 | ASSYGQGAYEQY
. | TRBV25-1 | ASSDRGGSSYEQY
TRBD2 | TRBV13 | ASSSGLAGVDTQY
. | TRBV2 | ASREQGRYTEAF
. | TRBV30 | AWSSGPLNQPQH